What follows are 13 T cell receptor beta chains derived from one specimen sequenced in a study of blood T cell repertoires in COVID-19. Some clones are missing from TCRdb's copy, which holds only in-frame ones; the method was immunoSEQ multiplex PCR. The sample has about 150,000 clones, approximately 80% seen once. Sequencing input: PBMCs or T cells enriched from blood (not recorded which). The origin of the receptors is a man between 65 and 80 years old who had been exposed to COVID-19.

This chain connects TRBV5-1 to TRBJ2-7; 14 bases are shared with TRBD2. V shed 4 bases and J 6 bases; nucleotides not matched to a gene: 9. Germline V gene sequence: CDR1 SGHRS, CDR2 YFSETQ. The CDR3 has 16 residues. The CDR3 region has the DNA TGCGCCAGCAGCCCGGGACTAGCGGGGGAACTTAGCGAGCAGTACTTC. This gives the protein CASSPGLAGELSEQYF.

The V call is TRBV19, the J call TRBJ1-4, with 8 bases aligning to TRBD1. In germline, CDR1 is LNHDA, CDR2 SQIVND (reference sequence). The CDR3 loop spans 15 amino acids. J gave up 5 bases and V 6 bases, and 8 bases lay outside the gene matches. CDR3: CASRAGGAPNEKLFF. The CDR3 DNA follows: TGTGCCAGTAGGGCAGGGGGCGCCCCCAATGAAAAACTGTTTTTT.

J is TRBJ1-1 and V is TRBV5-1, with D perhaps matching TRBD1 (6 bases). Germline V CDR1 and CDR2: SGHRS, YFSETQ. V lost 1 base, J lost 2 bases, and 15 bases lay in between. The CDR3 extends over 16 amino acids. This chain's CDR3 is CASSLYAGGKNTEAFF. DNA for the CDR3: TGCGCCAGCAGCTTGTATGCTGGGGGCAAAAACACTGAAGCTTTCTTT.

The genes are TRBV9 and TRBJ2-7; D gene uncertain. The germline CDR1 and CDR2 sequences are SGDLS and YYNGEE. CDR3 length equals 13 residues. V lost 1 base to trimming and J lost 5 bases, with 10 bases between them. The CDR3: CASSVTSVDEQYF. As DNA, the CDR3 is TGTGCCAGCAGCGTAACCTCGGTAGACGAGCAGTACTTC. The entire variable domain, with the rest obtained from reference TRBV9 and TRBJ2-7, is as follows: DSGVTQTPKHLITATGQRVTLRCSPRSGDLSVYWYQQSLDQGLQFLIQYYNGEERAKGNILERFSAQQFPDLHSELNLSSLELGDSALYFCASSVTSVDEQYFGPGTRLTVT.

The chain links TRBV28 to TRBJ1-5; 7 bases agree with TRBD1. The germline V gene has CDR1 MDHEN and CDR2 SYDVKM. V dropped 7 bases and J dropped 3; count of bases not matched to a gene: 6. The CDR3 spans 14 residues. CDR3 coding DNA: TGTGCCAGCAAGCGGCAGGGGGACAATCAGCCCCAGCATTTT. Residues: CASKRQGDNQPQHF.

DNA for the CDR3: TGTGCCAGCCGGTTCGGGACAACGAACACCGGGGAGCTGTTTTTT. It yields the protein CASRFGTTNTGELFF. The chain joins TRBV5-4 to TRBJ2-2; D possibly corresponds to TRBD1 (6 bases). This CDR3 comprises 15 residues. Germline V gives CDR1 SGHNT, CDR2 YYREEE (reference sequence). V lost 7 bases and J lost 0, with 13 bases in between. Variable domain in full (rest from reference TRBV5-4 and TRBJ2-2): ETGVTQSPTHLIKTRGQQVTLRCSSQSGHNTVSWYQQALGQGPQFIFQYYREEENGRGNFPPRFSGLQFPNYSSELNVNALELDDSALYLCASRFGTTNTGELFFGEGSRLTVL.

The chain combines TRBV28 with TRBJ1-1; 7 nucleotides match TRBD1. The V and J ends lost 4 bases and 1 base, in that order; junction bases with no gene match: 12. Germline V gene sequence: CDR1 MDHEN, CDR2 SYDVKM. The CDR3 has 17 amino acids. CDR3 amino acids: CASSSYTLDRRNTEAFF. CDR3 DNA: TGTGCCAGCAGTTCCTATACCCTGGACAGGAGGAACACTGAAGCTTTCTTT.

The rearrangement links TRBV5-5 to TRBJ2-3, with a weak D call TRBD1 (5 bases). V was pared by 3 bases and J by 2 bases, with 16 bases between. The CDR3 has 16 residues. The germline V gene has CDR1 SGHKS and CDR2 YYEKEE (reference sequence). This chain's CDR3 is CASSSGASSHTDTQYF. The CDR3 nucleotides are TGTGCCAGCAGCTCTGGGGCGTCGAGCCACACAGATACGCAGTATTTT.

The gene calls are TRBV28 and TRBJ2-3; TRBD1 matches 8 bases. V was pared by 4 bases and J by 1 base, with 10 bases of the junction left unmatched. This CDR3 comprises 17 residues. Germline CDR1 and CDR2: MDHEN and SYDVKM. The CDR3 here is CASSSPGTGGRTDTQYF. The CDR3 DNA is TGTGCCAGCAGTTCCCCCGGGACAGGAGGTCGCACAGATACGCAGTATTTT.

The chain employs TRBV2 and TRBJ2-1; D unclear. The germline gives CDR1 SNHLY, CDR2 FYNNEI. V gave up 3 bases and J gave up 0 bases, with 12 bases separating them. The CDR3 runs 16 residues. The CDR3 reads CASSDLGPSSYNEQFF. DNA for the CDR3: TGTGCCAGCAGTGACTTGGGCCCGAGCTCCTACAATGAGCAGTTCTTC. Full variable domain (rest looked up from reference TRBV2 and TRBJ2-1): EPEVTQTPSHQVTQMGQEVILRCVPISNHLYFYWYRQILGQKVEFLVSFYNNEISEKSEIFDDQFSVERPDGSNFTLKIRSTKLEDSAMYFCASSDLGPSSYNEQFFGPGTRLTVL.

The J gene is TRBJ1-3, the V gene TRBV15; no definite D call. Between the trimmed V and J ends, which lost 8 bases and 0 bases, there was a span of 11 bases. Germline CDR1 is LNHNV and CDR2 is YYDKDF (reference sequence). The CDR3 runs to 14 residues. The CDR3, as DNA: TGTGCCACCGCGAGAGGTGTCTCTGGAAACACCATATATTTT. It translates to CATARGVSGNTIYF.

The V call is TRBV3-1 (or the pseudogene TRBV3-2), the J call TRBJ2-7; D not certain. There are 15 residues in the CDR3. V lost 2 bases, J lost 0 bases, and 11 bases lay in between. Per germline, CDR1 LGHDT and CDR2 YNNKEL (reference sequence). DNA of the CDR3: TGTGCCAGCAGCCAATCTGAGTTGTCCTCCTACGAGCAGTACTTC. This encodes CASSQSELSSYEQYF.

The chain uses TRBV7-9 and TRBJ1-5; 7 bases fit TRBD1. CDR1 SEHNR and CDR2 FQNEAQ come from the germline V gene (reference sequence). This CDR3 region has 11 residues. J was trimmed by 10 bases and V by 5 bases; bases with no gene match: 2. The CDR3 protein is CASSPGGPQHF. For the CDR3, the DNA is TGTGCCAGCAGCCCAGGGGGACCCCAGCATTTT.